This passage covers 23 T cell receptor beta chains from one sample sequenced in a study of blood T cell repertoires in COVID-19 (TCRdb year 2020). Libraries were built with the immunoSEQ multiplex PCR assay. Drawn from immuneACCESS, this table holds only the in-frame rearrangements with V and J called that TCRdb kept. Clones are partly lost; checked studies trace under half to an unresolved V gene and leave the rest unexplained. Here the sample has about 99,000 clones; more than 85% occur a single time. The ten largest make up more than 5.5% of the sample. Sequencing was done on a sample of peripheral blood. The receptors derive from a human donor in a cohort sampled during active COVID-19.

This sequence joins TRBV7-9 and TRBJ2-7; no reliable D call. V lost 1 base and J lost 6, with 10 bases in between. The length of the CDR3 is 13 residues. Germline-derived CDR1 and CDR2 are SEHNR and FQNEAQ (reference sequence). CDR3 loop: CASSLGIGSEQYF. The CDR3 nucleotides read TGTGCCAGCAGCTTAGGTATCGGTTCCGAGCAGTACTTC.

The chain has TRBV5-6 and TRBJ1-1; 9 bases agree with TRBD1. This CDR3 contains 14 residues. The V gene end was trimmed by 4 bases and the J gene end by 4 bases; junction bases not matched to a gene: 5. Germline values: CDR1 SGHDT, CDR2 YYEEEE. The CDR3 region is CASSTGGSRTEAFF. DNA for the CDR3: TGTGCCAGCAGCACAGGGGGCAGTCGCACTGAAGCTTTCTTT.

The chain has TRBV5-6 and TRBJ2-5, with 8 positions matching TRBD2. The germline V gene has CDR1 SGHDT and CDR2 YYEEEE. J was trimmed by 9 bases and V by 4 bases; bases with no gene match: 11. CDR3 length: 14 amino acids. CDR3 region: CASSTAAGGGPQYF. The DNA for the CDR3 is TGTGCCAGCAGCACTGCTGCGGGAGGTGGGCCCCAGTACTTC. Based on the CDR3 plus reference TRBV5-6 and TRBJ2-5, the full variable domain is DAGVTQSPTHLIKTRGQQVTLRCSPKSGHDTVSWYQQALGQGPQFIFQYYEEEERQRGNFPDRFSGHQFPNYSSELNVNALLLGDSALYLCASSTAAGGGPQYFGPGTRLLVL.

The CDR3 sequence: CASSREETQYF. Written as DNA, the CDR3 is TGTGCCAGCAGCCGAGAAGAGACCCAGTACTTC. The chain joins TRBV7-9 to TRBJ2-5, with D hard to call. V lost 5 bases to trimming and J lost 3 bases, with 4 bases between them. The CDR3 runs to 11 residues. Per germline, CDR1 SEHNR and CDR2 FQNEAQ (reference sequence).

V gene TRBV19 combines with J gene TRBJ1-2, with 7 bases matching TRBD1. V shed 2 bases and J 5 bases; nucleotides not matched to a gene: 5. CDR1 and CDR2 from the germline V gene are LNHDA and SQIVND (reference sequence). The CDR3 spans 14 residues. CDR3 DNA: TGTGCCAGTAGTATACGAGACAGGGCTTATGGCTACACCTTC. It encodes CASSIRDRAYGYTF.

The chain links TRBV20-1 to TRBJ1-2; D remains ambiguous. V was pared by 5 bases and J by 2 bases, with 6 bases between. Germline lookup yields CDR1 DFQATT and CDR2 SNEGSKA (reference sequence). The CDR3 totals 11 residues. For the CDR3, the DNA is TGCAGTGCTGGCAGGAACTATGGCTACACCTTC. Translating gives CSAGRNYGYTF.

The V gene is TRBV5-1, the J gene TRBJ1-2; D is perhaps TRBD1 (5 bases). Germline CDR1 is SGHRS and CDR2 is YFSETQ. The CDR3 length is 14 residues. The V and J ends lost 1 base and 7 bases respectively, with 14 bases between them. The DNA for the CDR3 is TGCGCCAGCAGCTTGACAGGAAGGGGTGCTGGCTACACCTTC. Residues: CASSLTGRGAGYTF.

The chain is built from TRBV28 and TRBJ2-3, with D possibly matching TRBD1 (5 bases). CDR1 MDHEN and CDR2 SYDVKM come from the germline V gene. V was clipped by 6 bases and J by 0 bases, with 10 bases between them. The CDR3 is 14 amino acids. The chain's CDR3 is CASRVGVSTDTQYF. In DNA form, the CDR3 reads TGTGCCAGCAGGGTAGGGGTTAGCACAGATACGCAGTATTTT.

This chain uses TRBV2 with TRBJ1-2; D is unresolved. This CDR3 is 10 amino acids long. Germline V gene lookup returns CDR1 SNHLY and CDR2 FYNNEI. V was trimmed by 2 bases and J by 8 bases, leaving 3 bases between them. The CDR3 nucleotides read TGTGCCAGCAGTGAATTAGGCTACACCTTC. Its translation is CASSELGYTF.

The CDR3: CASSYGEGQPQHF. CDR3 DNA: TGTGCCAGCAGTTACGGGGAGGGTCAGCCCCAGCATTTT. The chain links TRBV6-2 or TRBV6-3 to TRBJ1-5; D not certain. The CDR3 runs 13 residues. Trimming shortened V by 2 bases and J by 6 bases, and 8 bases separated the two germline ends. Germline CDR1 reads MNHEY; CDR2 reads SVGEGT.

This chain links TRBV6-5 with TRBJ1-6; tentative D call: TRBD1 (6 bases). The CDR3 has 13 amino acids. Between the trimmed V and J ends, which lost 8 bases and 7 bases, there was a span of 12 bases. Germline assignment: CDR1 MNHEY and CDR2 SVGAGI. The CDR3 bases are TGTGCCAGCTATAGGACAGAGAATTCACCCCTCCACTTT. Its translation is CASYRTENSPLHF.

This clone was recorded only once. The chain is built from TRBV6-6 and TRBJ1-1, with D hard to call. Trimming pared 7 bases from V and 3 bases from J, leaving 6 bases between. Germline V gene data show CDR1 as MNHNY and CDR2 as SVGAGI (reference sequence). This CDR3 spans 11 amino acids. CDR3 nucleotides: TGTGCCAGCACCGGTTACACTGAAGCTTTCTTT. Residues: CASTGYTEAFF.

The CDR3: CASSLDRGQLQPQHF. The CDR3 DNA sequence: TGTGCCAGCAGCTTGGACAGGGGGCAACTTCAGCCCCAGCATTTT. The chain has TRBV5-6 and TRBJ1-5, with 9 bases that match TRBD1. Trimming cost V 0 bases and J 6 bases; bases outside gene matches: 4. Germline loops: CDR1 SGHDT, CDR2 YYEEEE. The CDR3 covers 15 residues.

The chain has TRBV7-2 and TRBJ2-2; 12 bases agree with TRBD2. The CDR3 consists of 16 residues. The germline gives CDR1 SGHTA, CDR2 FQGNSA. Germline trimming cut 6 bases from V and 6 bases from J; bases unmatched to any gene: 8. CDR3 loop: CASSPQTSGSAGELFF. CDR3 DNA sequence: TGTGCCAGCAGTCCGCAGACTAGCGGGAGTGCCGGGGAGCTGTTTTTT.

The rearrangement uses TRBV19 and TRBJ2-7, with 9 nucleotides matching TRBD1. J was trimmed by 6 bases and V by 5 bases; bases with no gene match: 8. This CDR3 region has 14 residues. Looked up from germline, CDR1 is LNHDA and CDR2 is SQIVND (reference sequence). In nucleotides, the CDR3 is TGTGCCAGTAGTCCCTCCCCGACAGGGGGCGAGCAGTACTTC. Encoded protein: CASSPSPTGGEQYF.

The V call is TRBV27, the J call TRBJ2-7, with 13 bases fitting TRBD2. V was pared by 5 bases and J by 3 bases, with 7 bases of the junction left unmatched. Germline CDR1 and CDR2: MNHEY and SMNVEV (reference sequence). The CDR3 has 16 amino acids. The CDR3 sequence is CASSGRTSGSFYEQYF. The DNA of the CDR3 is TGTGCCAGCAGTGGCCGGACTAGCGGGAGTTTCTACGAGCAGTACTTC.

V is TRBV4-1 and J is TRBJ2-5; 12 bases fit TRBD2. V dropped 1 base and J dropped 4; count of bases not matched to a gene: 4. CDR1 is MGHRA and CDR2 is YSYEKL in the germline V gene. This CDR3 is built from 16 residues. CDR3 loop: CASSQGPSGRVETQYF. The CDR3 DNA reads TGCGCCAGCAGCCAAGGGCCTAGCGGGAGGGTAGAGACCCAGTACTTC.

This chain joins TRBV4-1 and TRBJ2-1, with 12 bases lining up with TRBD1. The CDR3 has 14 amino acids. V gave up 4 bases and J gave up 8 bases; unmatched junction bases: 3. The germline V gene has CDR1 MGHRA and CDR2 YSYEKL. The CDR3 DNA reads as TGCGCCAGCAGCCTGGGACAGGGGGCCTATGAGCAGTTCTTC. This sequence encodes CASSLGQGAYEQFF.

This clone was seen only once. The rearrangement links TRBV7-3 to TRBJ2-1; 8 bases line up with TRBD2. Trimming took 5 bases from V and 0 from J; bases not matched to a gene: 9. CDR3 length: 17 residues. Per the germline V gene, CDR1 is SGHTA and CDR2 is FQGTGA. The CDR3 reads CASSRAPGTSSYNEQFF. In DNA form, the CDR3 reads TGTGCCAGCAGCAGAGCCCCCGGGACTAGCTCCTACAATGAGCAGTTCTTC.

This chain joins TRBV28 and TRBJ2-1; 9 bases map to TRBD2. Germline V gene lookup returns CDR1 MDHEN and CDR2 SYDVKM. V lost 3 bases, J lost 3 bases, and 9 bases stayed unmatched. The CDR3 totals 17 residues. The DNA for the CDR3 is TGTGCCAGCAGTTTTTTGCCCGTACTAGCGGGCTACAATGAGCAGTTCTTC. Translating gives CASSFLPVLAGYNEQFF.

This rearrangement joins TRBV5-4 to TRBJ2-7, with 7 bases matching TRBD2. V lost 1 base to trimming and J lost 7 bases; unmatched junction nucleotides: 8. The CDR3 totals 14 residues. From germline, CDR1 is SGHNT and CDR2 YYREEE (reference sequence). Written as DNA, the CDR3 is TGTGCCAGCAGCTTGTTTGTCGTGGGGGGGGAGCAGTACTTC. Protein product: CASSLFVVGGEQYF.

The rearrangement links TRBV19 to TRBJ1-5, with D perhaps matching TRBD1 (5 bases). The CDR3 sequence is 16 residues long. The germline gives CDR1 LNHDA, CDR2 SQIVND (reference sequence). The ends were cut back, 4 bases at V and 0 bases at J, with 13 bases in the middle. The CDR3 DNA sequence: TGTGCCAGTAGTAAAGGGGATCCTAATAGCAATCAGCCCCAGCATTTT. Translation gives CASSKGDPNSNQPQHF.

The chain uses TRBV10-3 and TRBJ1-1; D not certain. V lost 0 bases, J lost 0 bases, and 8 bases lay in between. This CDR3 has 15 amino acids. The germline V gene has CDR1 ENHRY and CDR2 SYGVKD. The CDR3 sequence is CAISESSSMNTEAFF. The CDR3 region has the DNA TGTGCCATCAGTGAGTCGAGTAGCATGAACACTGAAGCTTTCTTT.